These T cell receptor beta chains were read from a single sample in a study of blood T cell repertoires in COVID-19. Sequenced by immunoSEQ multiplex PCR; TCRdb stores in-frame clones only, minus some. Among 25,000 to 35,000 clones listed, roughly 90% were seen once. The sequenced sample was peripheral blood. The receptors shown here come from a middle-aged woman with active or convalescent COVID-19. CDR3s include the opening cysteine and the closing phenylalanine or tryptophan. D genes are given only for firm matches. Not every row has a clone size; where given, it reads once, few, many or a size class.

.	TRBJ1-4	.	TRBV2	TGTGCCAGCAGTGACGGACTAGCAACTAATGAAAAACTGTTTTTT	CASSDGLATNEKLFF
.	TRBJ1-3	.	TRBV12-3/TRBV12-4	TGTGCCAGCAGCAGGGGTCCTGGAAACACCATATATTTT	CASSRGPGNTIYF
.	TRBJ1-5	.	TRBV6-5	TGTGCCAGCAGCTGGACAGTTAGCAATCAGCCCCAGCATTTT	CASSWTVSNQPQHF
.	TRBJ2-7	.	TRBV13	TGTGCCAGCAGCTTGCAGGGCGCCTACGAGCAGTACTTC	CASSLQGAYEQYF
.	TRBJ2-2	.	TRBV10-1	TGCGCCAGCAGCCCAGGTCCCGGGGAGCTGTTTTTT	CASSPGPGELFF
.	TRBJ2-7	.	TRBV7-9	TGTGCCAGCACTCCCCGGGGGAACTCCTACGAGCAGTACTTC	CASTPRGNSYEQYF
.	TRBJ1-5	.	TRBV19	TGTGCCAGTAGTATGGGGGGGGGATCGGGACAGCCCCAGCATTTT	CASSMGGGSGQPQHF
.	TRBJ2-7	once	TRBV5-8	TGTGCCAGCAGCTTGGCCGTAGGAGGTTCCTACGAGCAGTACTTC	CASSLAVGGSYEQYF
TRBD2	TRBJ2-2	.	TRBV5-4	TGTGCCAGCAGCTTTGCCGGGAGGGCCGACACCGGGGAGCTGTTTTTT	CASSFAGRADTGELFF
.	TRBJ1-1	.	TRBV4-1	TGCGCCAGCAGCCAGGTCCGAGAAAACACTGAAGCTTTCTTT	CASSQVRENTEAFF
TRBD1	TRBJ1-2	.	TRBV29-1	TGCAGCGTTGGAGGGGGCTTGGGGGTGCCCACTAACTATGGCTACACCTTC	CSVGGGLGVPTNYGYTF
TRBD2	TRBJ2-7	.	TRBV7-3	TGTGCCAGCAGCCCGATAGGCGGGGGTCCCGAGCAGTACTTC	CASSPIGGGPEQYF
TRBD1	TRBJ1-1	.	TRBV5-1	TGCGCCAGCAGCTTTGGACAGGGCAACACTGAAGCTTTCTTT	CASSFGQGNTEAFF
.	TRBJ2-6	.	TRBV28	TGTGCCAGCAGTTTCGGGGGAATTCACTCTGGGGCCAACGTCCTGACTTTC	CASSFGGIHSGANVLTF
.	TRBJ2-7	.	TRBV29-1	TGCAGCGCCCGCACGGGGGTCTACGAGCAGTACTTC	CSARTGVYEQYF
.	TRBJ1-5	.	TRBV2	TGTGCCAGCAGTGAATATGGGGGCTGGCCCCAGCATTTT	CASSEYGGWPQHF
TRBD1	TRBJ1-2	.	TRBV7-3	TGTGCCAGCAGCCTTACAGGGGACTATGGCTACACCTTC	CASSLTGDYGYTF
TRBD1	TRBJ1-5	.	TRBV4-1	TGCGCCAGCAGCCAAGATCCGGGGACAGTCGGCAATCAGCCCCAGCATTTT	CASSQDPGTVGNQPQHF
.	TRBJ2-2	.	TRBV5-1	TGCGCCAGCAGCTTGGACCGGGACACCGGGGAGCTGTTTTTT	CASSLDRDTGELFF
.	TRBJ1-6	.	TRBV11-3	TGTGCCAGCAGCCGTGACAGGCGTTCACCCCTCCACTTT	CASSRDRRSPLHF
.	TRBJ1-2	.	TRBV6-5	TGTGCCAGCAGCTACGACAGCCCGAGTGGCTACACCTTC	CASSYDSPSGYTF
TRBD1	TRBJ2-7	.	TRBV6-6	TGTGCCAGCAGTCTCGCGGACAGGCGCGAGCAGTACTTC	CASSLADRREQYF
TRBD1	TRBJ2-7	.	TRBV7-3	TGTGCCAGCAGCTTAACGGGACAGGGCTCCTACGAGCAGTACTTC	CASSLTGQGSYEQYF
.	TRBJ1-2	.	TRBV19	TGTGCCAGTAGTATTAAGGGGAATGGCTACACCTTC	CASSIKGNGYTF
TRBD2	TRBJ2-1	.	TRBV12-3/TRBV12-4	TGTGCCGGGACTAGCGGGGGGTCGGGGGAGCAGTTCTTC	CAGTSGGSGEQFF
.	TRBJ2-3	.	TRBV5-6	TGTGCCAGCAGCTTGCGAATCGGAGTTGCGGATTACACAGATACGCAGTATTTT	CASSLRIGVADYTDTQYF
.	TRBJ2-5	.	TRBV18	TGTGCCAGCTCACCGGTTTTGCGGGGCCAAGAGACCCAGTACTTC	CASSPVLRGQETQYF
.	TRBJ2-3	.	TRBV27	TGTGCCAGCAGTTCTTGGCCTAGACAGAGTTTCACAGATACGCAGTATTTT	CASSSWPRQSFTDTQYF
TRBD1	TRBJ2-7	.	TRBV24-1	TGTGCCACCAGTGACACTCCGGGACAGGGACGATACGAGCAGTACTTC	CATSDTPGQGRYEQYF
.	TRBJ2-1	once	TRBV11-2	TGTGCCAGCAGCCTAGCAGGCAGGGCCAATGAGCAGTTCTTC	CASSLAGRANEQFF
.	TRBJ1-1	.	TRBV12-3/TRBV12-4	TGTGCCAGCAGCTCCGGACAGAAAGCTTTCTTT	CASSSGQKAFF
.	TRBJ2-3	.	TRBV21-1	TGTGCCAGCAGCAAACTACCCCCGCCTAGCGGGGGCACAGATACGCAGTATTTT	CASSKLPPPSGGTDTQYF
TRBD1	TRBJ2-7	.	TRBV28	TGTGCCAGCAGTGTCCAGGGGGCTTCCTACGAGCAGTACTTC	CASSVQGASYEQYF
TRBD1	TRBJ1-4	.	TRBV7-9	TGTGCCAGCAGCTGGGACAGGGCTGAAAAACTGTTTTTT	CASSWDRAEKLFF
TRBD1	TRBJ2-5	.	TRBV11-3	TGTGCCAGCAGCCCCGGACAGGGGACAGAGACCCAGTACTTC	CASSPGQGTETQYF
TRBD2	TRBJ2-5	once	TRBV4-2	TGTGCCAGCAGCCCCGCCGGGACTAGCGGGGGGTACCGGGAGACCCAGTACTTC	CASSPAGTSGGYRETQYF
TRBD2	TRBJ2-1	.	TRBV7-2	TGTGCCAGCAGCGAACTAGCGGGTTACAATGAGCAGTTCTTC	CASSELAGYNEQFF
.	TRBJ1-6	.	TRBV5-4	TGTGCCAGCAGAAACACAGGGATGACGAGTTCACCCCTCCACTTT	CASRNTGMTSSPLHF
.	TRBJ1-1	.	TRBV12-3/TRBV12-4	TGTGCCATCCGAAGGGGTGAAGCTTTCTTT	CAIRRGEAFF
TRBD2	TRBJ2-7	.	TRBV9	TGTGCCAGCAGCCCCTCCGGCGGGGGGTTTGCCTACGAGCAGTACTTC	CASSPSGGGFAYEQYF
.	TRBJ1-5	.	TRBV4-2	TGTGCCAGCAGCCAAGACGAGGGGGAAAGGGTCCAGCATTTT	CASSQDEGERVQHF
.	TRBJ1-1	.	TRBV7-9	TGTGCCAGCAGCTTAGCGGGCAGCCAGGGCACTGAAGCTTTCTTT	CASSLAGSQGTEAFF
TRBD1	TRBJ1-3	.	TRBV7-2	TGTGCCAGCAGCCCCGACCTTGGGACAGGTGGAAACACCATATATTTT	CASSPDLGTGGNTIYF
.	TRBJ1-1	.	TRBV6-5	TGTGCCAGCAGTATCCAGGGTAACACTGAAGCTTTCTTT	CASSIQGNTEAFF
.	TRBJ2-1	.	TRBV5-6	TGTGCCAGCAGCTTGGTAGCCCACTACAATGAGCAGTTCTTC	CASSLVAHYNEQFF
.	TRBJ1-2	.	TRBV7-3	TGTGCCAGCAGCTTAATCTCGCGAGGCGACGGTGGCTACACCTTC	CASSLISRGDGGYTF
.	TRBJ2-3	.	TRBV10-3	TGTGCCATCAGGAAGGGACGAGGCCTGGGGGCTAGCACAGATACGCAGTATTTT	CAIRKGRGLGASTDTQYF
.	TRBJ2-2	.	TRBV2	TGTGCCATCAATAAACAGACCAATACCGGGGAGCTGTTTTTT	CAINKQTNTGELFF
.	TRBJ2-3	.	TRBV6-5	TGTGCCAGCCACCGGGGTAACTCCGGTACGCAGTATTTT	CASHRGNSGTQYF
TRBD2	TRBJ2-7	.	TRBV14	TGTGCCAGCAGCCAAGATTTTACGGCGGAGGGACTAGGGTCCTACGAGCAGTACTTC	CASSQDFTAEGLGSYEQYF
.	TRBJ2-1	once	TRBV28	TGTGCCATAGACAGTAGAGGTGAGCAGTTCTTC	CAIDSRGEQFF
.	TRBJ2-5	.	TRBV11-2	TGTGCCAGCAGCTCCCTGCTAGGAGGGATGGAGACCCAGTACTTC	CASSSLLGGMETQYF
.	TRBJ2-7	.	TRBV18	TGTGCCAGCTCACCACCTCGACACCCGAGCTCCTACGAGCAGTACTTC	CASSPPRHPSSYEQYF
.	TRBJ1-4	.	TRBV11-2	TGTGCCAGCAGCTTAGTGCGAGTCCTTTCCGGAAAACTGTTTTTT	CASSLVRVLSGKLFF
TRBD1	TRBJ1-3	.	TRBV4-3	TGCGCCAGCAGCCAAGATTCTAGAAGGGCGGGGACAGCAGGAAACACCATATATTTT	CASSQDSRRAGTAGNTIYF